One and the same sample provided the 6 T cell receptor beta chains below, sequenced in a study of molecular identifiers for immune sequencing clone quantification. One entry per CDR3 protein results from TCRdb running MiXCR on the PCR reads. The sample yields approximately 680,000 distinct CDR3 sequences, around 25% seen once. Material: naive CD8+ T cells from blood, with Jurkat cell RNA spiked in. Stated subset: FACS-sorted CD8+CD4-CCR7+CD45RA+ naive T cells. The receptors were sampled from a human donor in good health. Some libraries in this study had Jurkat cell RNA spiked in.

This clonotype was observed a few times. V is TRBV24-1 and J is TRBJ2-2, with D tentatively TRBD1 (6 bases). The CDR3 contains 17 residues. Germline-derived CDR1 and CDR2 are KGHDR and SFDVKD. V shed 4 bases and J shed 4 bases, with 18 bases lying between them. The CDR3 here is CATSDPWAGALTGELFF. The CDR3 DNA follows: TGTGCCACCAGTGACCCCTGGGCAGGGGCCCTCACCGGGGAGCTGTTTTTT.

The gene calls are TRBV7-2 and TRBJ2-5; 10 bases are shared with TRBD2. CDR1 is SGHTA and CDR2 is FQGNSA in the germline V gene. The V gene end was trimmed by 4 bases and the J gene end by 2 bases; junction bases not matched to a gene: 4. The CDR3 length is 15 residues. The CDR3: CASSWSGGDQETQYF. The CDR3 coding sequence is TGTGCCAGCAGCTGGAGCGGGGGGGATCAAGAGACCCAGTACTTC.

V gene TRBV30 combines with J gene TRBJ2-2; TRBD2 matches 8 bases. V was clipped by 3 bases and J by 5 bases; unmatched bases: 2. This CDR3 is 13 amino acids long. CDR1 and CDR2 from the germline V gene are GTSNPN and SVGIG (reference sequence). The CDR3 bases are TGTGCCTGGAGGGGACTAGGGACCGGGGAGCTGTTTTTT. Its protein is CAWRGLGTGELFF. Supplemented by reference TRBV30 and TRBJ2-2, the full variable domain reads SQTIHQWPATLVQPVGSPLSLECTVEGTSNPNLYWYRQAAGRGLQLLFYSVGIGQISSEVPQNLSASRPQDRQFILSSKKLLLSDSGFYLCAWRGLGTGELFFGEGSRLTVL.

Points on this clonotype: A much more abundant neighbour one base away suggests this may be a read error. V is TRBV4-1 and J is TRBJ1-1; D is undetermined. Trimming removed 5 bases at V and 6 bases at J, with 16 bases between. The CDR3 loop spans 14 amino acids. CDR1 MGHRA and CDR2 YSYEKL come from the germline V gene. The CDR3 DNA reads as TGCGCCAGCAGCACTTGCGGAGGGTGGGCTGAAGCTTTCTTT. It encodes CASSTCGGWAEAFF.

This clonotype was recorded at least ten times. The chain combines TRBV7-9 with TRBJ2-1; TRBD2 matches 8 bases. The ends lost 11 bases at V and 3 bases at J; junction bases unmatched: 0. The CDR3 covers 11 residues. The V gene's germline CDR1 is SEHNR and CDR2 FQNEAQ (reference sequence). CDR3 sequence: CAAGGYNEQFF. CDR3 DNA: TGTGCCGCGGGGGGCTACAATGAGCAGTTCTTC. Using reference TRBV7-9 and TRBJ2-1 for the parts outside the CDR3, the full variable domain is DTGVSQNPRHKITKRGQNVTFRCDPISEHNRLYWYRQTLGQGPEFLTYFQNEAQLEKSRLLSDRFSAERPKGSFSTLEIQRTEQGDSAMYLCAAGGYNEQFFGPGTRLTVL.

The chain employs TRBV12-5 and TRBJ1-1, with no clear D. Germline CDR1 and CDR2: LGHNT and FRNRAP. The V end lost 5 bases, the J end lost 1 base, and 11 bases lay between the germline ends. CDR3 size: 14 residues. The CDR3 sequence: CASGVCVANTEAFF. The CDR3 DNA sequence: TGTGCTAGTGGTGTGTGCGTAGCGAACACTGAAGCTTTCTTT.